The present TCR beta chain was sequenced within a study of follicular helper T cells after annual influenza vaccination. Libraries were prepared by immunoSEQ multiplex PCR; TCRdb keeps only in-frame clonotypes and omits some of them. The data hold around 6,200 clones, with around four fifths observed a single time. The V end was cut by 4 bases, the J end by 8 bases, with 21 bases between. The CDR3 is 16 residues long. Germline CDR1 SGHTS, CDR2 YDEGEE. Time point meaning: 2015-2016 season, 7 days after influenza vaccination. The chain uses TRBV5-8 and TRBJ1-4; D is possibly TRBD1 (5 bases). The receptor comes from an adult who received the influenza vaccine. Sample: CXCR5- memory CD4+ T cells sorted from blood, taken 7 days after influenza vaccination. CDR3 region: CASSPSGSAGIEKLFF. CDR3 DNA: TGTGCCAGCAGCCCCTCAGGGTCGGCGGGTATCGAAAAACTGTTTTTT.